The subject of this entry is one T cell receptor beta chain. Antigen unknown. Germline values: CDR1 LGHDT, CDR2 YNNKEL (reference sequence). There are 15 residues in the CDR3. V gave up 0 bases and J gave up 6 bases, with 13 bases separating them. Time point defined: patch test 1, 2 weeks after DPC sensitization. As to treatment: therapeutic diphenylcyclopropenone sensitization with weekly scalp DPC. The data originate from a study of human T cells and chemical hapten exposure. Each cDNA molecule in the library carried unique molecular identifiers. MiXCR, applied by TCRdb to the RACE reads, yields one record per CDR3 protein. The sample includes some 180,000 distinct CDR3 sequences, approximately 20% of them seen just once. Notes on the study in general: With alopecia, donors may have immune responses unlike healthy people's.

The TCR originated in a woman aged 45-60 years with alopecia areata. Some clones in this sample may be carry-over from other donors' samples. This chain links TRBV3-1 with TRBJ2-3, with TRBD2 as a possible D gene (6 bases). Sequencing used whole blood, obtained in connection with sensitization to the hapten diphenylcyclopropenone (DPC). The CDR3: CASSQDPGSFDTQYF. The CDR3 DNA sequence: TGTGCCAGCAGCCAAGATCCCGGGAGCTTCGATACGCAGTATTTT.